Presented here are 20 T cell receptor beta chains from one specimen sequenced in a study of cytomegalovirus exposure and HLA in healthy donors. 60 Vbeta and 13 Jbeta primers were used in PCR. Libraries were prepared by immunoSEQ multiplex PCR; TCRdb keeps only in-frame clonotypes and omits some of them. The sample comprises 60,000 to 90,000 clones, 70% to 80% of which are singletons, and around a tenth rests with the top ten. Sequenced material: PBMCs. The receptors stem from a woman aged 45-60 years in good health and CMV-seropositive.

This clone was observed a few times. The gene calls are TRBV12-5 and TRBJ2-1, with 9 bases lining up with TRBD1. Germline lookup yields CDR1 LGHNT and CDR2 FRNRAP. This CDR3 spans 15 amino acids. V lost 1 base to trimming and J lost 7 bases; unmatched junction nucleotides: 5. CDR3 coding DNA: TGTGCTAGTGGTTTGGGCGGGACAGGGATGAATGAGCAGTTCTTC. It codes for CASGLGGTGMNEQFF.

The rearrangement links TRBV6-5 to TRBJ1-2; 9 bases map to TRBD1. CDR1 MNHEY and CDR2 SVGAGI come from the germline V gene. The CDR3 runs 15 residues. With 6 bases clipped from V and 5 bases from J, the junction kept 10 bases outside the gene matches. The CDR3 spells CASRRPGQGIYGYTF. For the CDR3, the DNA is TGTGCCAGCAGACGCCCCGGACAGGGGATATATGGCTACACCTTC.

V is TRBV10-3 and J is TRBJ2-1; a possible D gene is TRBD1 (6 bases). CDR3 length: 13 residues. Germline values: CDR1 ENHRY, CDR2 SYGVKD. Trimming stripped 0 bases from V and 10 bases from J, with 10 bases between. The CDR3, as DNA: TGTGCCATCAGTGAGTCATGGGGGCCCGAGCAGTTCTTC. Its translation: CAISESWGPEQFF.

This chain links TRBV5-1 with TRBJ1-2; 9 bases fit TRBD1. The CDR3 length is 15 residues. Per the germline V gene, CDR1 is SGHRS and CDR2 is YFSETQ. J was trimmed by 6 bases and V by 0 bases; bases with no gene match: 6. This CDR3 reads CASSLGTRTGDGYTF. As DNA, the CDR3 is TGCGCCAGCAGCTTGGGTACAAGGACAGGGGATGGCTACACCTTC. Supplemented by reference TRBV5-1 and TRBJ1-2, the full variable domain reads KAGVTQTPRYLIKTRGQQVTLSCSPISGHRSVSWYQQTPGQGLQFLFEYFSETQRNKGNFPGRFSGRQFSNSRSEMNVSTLELGDSALYLCASSLGTRTGDGYTFGSGTRLTVV.

This clone was recorded a few times. The V and J genes are TRBV19 and TRBJ2-2; 8 bases line up with TRBD2. The V gene end was trimmed by 0 bases and the J gene end by 8 bases; junction bases not matched to a gene: 11. This CDR3 is 17 amino acids long. Looked up from germline, CDR1 is LNHDA and CDR2 is SQIVND (reference sequence). DNA for the CDR3: TGTGCCAGTAGTATAGATCGGGGGGGTTCCTTCCAGGGGGAGCTGTTTTTT. This codes for CASSIDRGGSFQGELFF.

This clone was detected a few times. CDR3 DNA: TGTGCCAGCAGCACGAACAGGGACTCTGGGGCCAACGTCCTGACTTTC. It yields the protein CASSTNRDSGANVLTF. This sequence joins TRBV7-2 and TRBJ2-6; D perhaps matches TRBD1 (6 bases). The V and J ends lost 5 bases and 0 bases respectively, with 11 bases between them. The CDR3 runs to 16 residues. The germline gives CDR1 SGHTA, CDR2 FQGNSA.

The chain carries TRBV6-6 and TRBJ1-2; D may be TRBD1 (6 bases). There are 14 residues in the CDR3. Germline V gene sequence: CDR1 MNHNY, CDR2 SVGAGI (reference sequence). Trimming took off 8 bases at V and 4 bases at J, with 17 bases between the two ends. CDR3 protein: CASREGGRGYGYTF. CDR3 bases: TGTGCCAGCCGGGAGGGGGGGAGGGGCTATGGCTACACCTTC.

The chain is built from TRBV5-1 and TRBJ2-1; D might be TRBD1 (5 bases). V gave up 6 bases and J gave up 8 bases, with 12 bases separating them. Germline CDR1 is SGHRS and CDR2 is YFSETQ. The CDR3 length is 12 residues. CDR3 loop: CASKAGMDEQFF. Here the CDR3 DNA reads TGCGCCAGCAAGGCAGGGATGGATGAGCAGTTCTTC.

This chain's CDR3 is CASSLGQGFYTIYF. CDR3 nucleotides: TGTGCCAGCAGCCTGGGACAGGGGTTTTACACCATATATTTT. The chain employs TRBV5-6 and TRBJ1-3; 10 nucleotides match TRBD1. This CDR3 has 14 amino acids. With V trimmed by 4 bases and J by 8 bases, 6 bases remained unmatched. In germline, CDR1 is SGHDT, CDR2 YYEEEE.

This chain links TRBV5-6 with TRBJ2-7; 12 bases are a match to TRBD2. This CDR3 has 16 amino acids. V lost 3 bases and J lost 2; bases outside the gene matches: 6. CDR1 SGHDT and CDR2 YYEEEE come from the germline V gene. CDR3 DNA: TGTGCCAGCAGCTCACAGAGACTAGCGGGAGCCTACGAGCAGTACTTC. As protein: CASSSQRLAGAYEQYF. The full variable domain, in which reference TRBV5-6 and TRBJ2-7 provide the parts outside the CDR3, is DAGVTQSPTHLIKTRGQQVTLRCSPKSGHDTVSWYQQALGQGPQFIFQYYEEEERQRGNFPDRFSGHQFPNYSSELNVNALLLGDSALYLCASSSQRLAGAYEQYFGPGTRLTVT.

This rearrangement joins TRBV5-4 to TRBJ2-7, with D tentatively TRBD2 (5 bases). CDR1 SGHNT and CDR2 YYREEE come from the germline V gene (reference sequence). V was shortened by 0 bases and J by 4 bases, with 5 bases between the two germline ends. The CDR3 is made up of 12 amino acids. The CDR3: CASSLGGYEQYF. Written as DNA, the CDR3 is TGTGCCAGCAGCTTGGGCGGGTACGAGCAGTACTTC.

The V gene is TRBV9, the J gene TRBJ2-1, with D tentatively TRBD1 (6 bases). V shed 2 bases and J shed 5 bases, with 11 bases lying between them. Germline values: CDR1 SGDLS, CDR2 YYNGEE. The CDR3 contains 14 residues. CDR3 region: CASSVGAPDNEQFF. As DNA, the CDR3 is TGTGCCAGCAGCGTGGGGGCGCCGGACAATGAGCAGTTCTTC. The full variable domain, rest sourced from reference TRBV9 and TRBJ2-1, is DSGVTQTPKHLITATGQRVTLRCSPRSGDLSVYWYQQSLDQGLQFLIQYYNGEERAKGNILERFSAQQFPDLHSELNLSSLELGDSALYFCASSVGAPDNEQFFGPGTRLTVL.

Here the CDR3 DNA reads TGTGCCAGCAGTTATGGGGACAGGGTTTACGAGCAGTACTTC. Its protein is CASSYGDRVYEQYF. The V call is TRBV6-5, the J call TRBJ2-7; 9 bases line up with TRBD1. V shed 3 bases, J shed 4 bases, and the junction held 4 bases outside the gene matches. The CDR3 consists of 14 residues. Germline values: CDR1 MNHEY, CDR2 SVGAGI.

A word on this clone: One end of the junction fails to match germline, which may point to a read error. Within the sample, other DNA sequences also encode this same CDR3. This chain connects TRBV2 to TRBJ2-2; D unclear. Germline V gives CDR1 SNHLY, CDR2 FYNNEI. This CDR3 is 16 amino acids long. The CDR3 nucleotides read TGTGCCAGCAGTGAGTTTTCGGCGGCGAACACTGGGGAGCTGTTTTTT. Encoded protein: CASSEFSAANTGELFF.

The rearrangement links TRBV6-1 to TRBJ1-2; 7 bases are shared with TRBD1. The germline CDR1 and CDR2 sequences are MNHNS and SASEGT. This CDR3 spans 16 amino acids. V lost 3 bases and J lost 6; bases outside the gene matches: 13. This chain's CDR3 is CASSEHTTGRSDGYTF. Written as DNA, the CDR3 is TGTGCCAGCAGTGAGCATACGACAGGGAGATCGGATGGCTACACCTTC.

The DNA of the CDR3 is TGTGCCAGCAGCGGACGGGGGGGCTCGGGAGGAACCTACAATGAGCAGTTCTTC. Protein product: CASSGRGGSGGTYNEQFF. The chain carries TRBV7-2 and TRBJ2-1, with 8 bases aligning to TRBD2. This CDR3 is 18 amino acids long. Germline V lookup: CDR1 SGHTA, CDR2 FQGNSA. Trimming cost V 5 bases and J 2 bases; bases outside gene matches: 14.

Remarks on this clone: One junction end does not reproduce the germline sequence, and a read error may be involved. The chain joins TRBV5-1 to TRBJ2-2; 7 positions match TRBD1. The CDR3 is 12 amino acids. CDR1 is SGHRS, CDR2 YFSETQ, per germline. CDR3 region: CASSFGAGGLFF. DNA for the CDR3: TGCGCCAGCAGCTTCGGGGCAGGGGGGCTGTTTTTT. The full variable domain, rest sourced from reference TRBV5-1 and TRBJ2-2, is KAGVTQTPRYLIKTRGQQVTLSCSPISGHRSVSWYQQTPGQGLQFLFEYFSETQRNKGNFPGRFSGRQFSNSRSEMNVSTLELGDSALYLCASSFGAGGLFFGEGSRLTVL.

This chain connects TRBV4-3 to TRBJ1-1, with a possible D match to TRBD1 (6 bases). The CDR3 contains 15 residues. The V gene lost 6 bases and the J gene lost 6 bases, with 20 bases spanning the gap. Germline V gene data show CDR1 as LGHNA and CDR2 as YSLEER. This chain's CDR3 is CASRLGAGTGPEAFF. The CDR3 nucleotides are TGCGCCAGCAGACTGGGGGCGGGCACTGGCCCTGAAGCTTTCTTT.

This clone has just a few counts. The V gene is TRBV5-1, the J gene TRBJ2-3, with 12 bases lining up with TRBD2. This CDR3 comprises 17 residues. With 4 bases clipped from V and 3 bases from J, the junction kept 9 bases outside the gene matches. Germline lookup yields CDR1 SGHRS and CDR2 YFSETQ. This CDR3 reads CASSRTTSGSNTDTQYF. The CDR3 bases are TGCGCCAGCAGCCGAACGACTAGCGGGAGTAATACAGATACGCAGTATTTT.

The chain has TRBV4-1 and TRBJ2-7; no definite D call. Germline lookup yields CDR1 MGHRA and CDR2 YSYEKL. Trimming shortened V by 3 bases and J by 0 bases, and 12 bases separated the two germline ends. This CDR3 is 15 amino acids long. This CDR3 reads CASSQATASSYEQYF. The CDR3 bases are TGCGCCAGCAGCCAGGCCACAGCAAGCTCCTACGAGCAGTACTTC.